Below are 18 T cell receptor beta chains sequenced from a single sample in a study of T cell responses to AZD1222 COVID-19 vaccine. Sequencing used immunoSEQ multiplex PCR; TCRdb keeps in-frame clones, though not all of them. The sample records about 140,000 clones, 91% being singletons. Here the sequenced sample was peripheral blood, taken 28 days after the second AZD1222 dose. These TCRs come from an adult who received the AZD1222 COVID-19 vaccine.

This clone has a single count. V and J are TRBV7-2 and TRBJ1-3; 7 bases align to TRBD1. Germline trimming cut 5 bases from V and 0 bases from J; bases unmatched to any gene: 10. The length of the CDR3 is 17 residues. Germline V gives CDR1 SGHTA, CDR2 FQGNSA. CDR3: CASSLKVDRSSGNTIYF. CDR3 DNA: TGTGCCAGCAGCCTAAAGGTGGACAGGAGCTCTGGAAACACCATATATTTT.

The chain combines TRBV7-8 with TRBJ1-1, with D uncertain. The V gene lost 0 bases and the J gene lost 1 base, with 6 bases spanning the gap. The CDR3 consists of 14 residues. The germline gives CDR1 SGHVS, CDR2 FQNEAQ. The CDR3 coding sequence is TGTGCCAGCAGCTTAGCGTTTCAGAACACTGAAGCTTTCTTT. Translated: CASSLAFQNTEAFF.

This clone was seen just once. The CDR3 spells CASSDAANEKLFF. The CDR3 coding sequence is TGTGCCAGCAGCGACGCGGCTAATGAAAAACTGTTTTTT. V and J are TRBV6-2 or TRBV6-3 and TRBJ1-4, with unresolved D. Germline loops: CDR1 MNHEY, CDR2 SVGEGT. This CDR3 has 13 amino acids. The V and J ends lost 6 bases and 3 bases respectively, with 8 bases between them.

This CDR3 reads CASSPTGGTHSGNTIYF. CDR3 DNA sequence: TGTGCCAGCAGTCCAACAGGGGGAACCCACTCTGGAAACACCATATATTTT. V and J are TRBV28 and TRBJ1-3; 8 bases line up with TRBD1. Losses at the gene ends were 5 bases for V and 0 bases for J; bases not matched to a gene: 9. The CDR3 length is 17 residues. Looked up from germline, CDR1 is MDHEN and CDR2 is SYDVKM.

This rearrangement joins TRBV15 to TRBJ1-5; no clear D. Deletions cut 1 base from V and 2 bases from J, with 9 bases between. Germline V gene sequence: CDR1 LNHNV, CDR2 YYDKDF (reference sequence). The CDR3 is 15 residues long. The CDR3 protein is CATSRVGLGNQPQHF. The CDR3 DNA is TGTGCCACCAGCAGAGTTGGGCTGGGCAATCAGCCCCAGCATTTT.

V and J are TRBV18 and TRBJ1-5; TRBD1 matches at 10 bases. Germline V gene sequence: CDR1 KGHSH, CDR2 LQKENI. The length of the CDR3 is 13 residues. The junction had 2 bases not matched to a gene; V was cut back by 3 bases and J by 9 bases. DNA of the CDR3: TGTGCCAGCTCACCGGACAGGGGGGCGCCCCAGCATTTT. Its translation is CASSPDRGAPQHF.

V usage is TRBV7-9 and J usage is TRBJ2-1; tentative D call: TRBD1 (7 bases). The ends were cut back, 4 bases at V and 4 bases at J, with 26 bases in the middle. The CDR3 is made up of 19 amino acids. In germline, CDR1 is SEHNR, CDR2 FQNEAQ (reference sequence). The CDR3 spells CASSSPLGGGTDVYNEQFF. The CDR3 DNA reads TGTGCCAGCAGCTCCCCCTTGGGCGGAGGGACAGACGTTTACAATGAGCAGTTCTTC.

This rearrangement joins TRBV27 to TRBJ2-7, with 10 bases identical to TRBD2. Germline trimming cut 3 bases from V and 1 base from J; bases unmatched to any gene: 9. The CDR3 sequence is 17 residues long. Germline V CDR1 and CDR2: MNHEY, SMNVEV (reference sequence). CDR3 bases: TGTGCCAGCAGTTTTTCTAGCGGGAGTTCGTGGTCCTACGAGCAGTACTTC. It is translated as CASSFSSGSSWSYEQYF.

This CDR3 reads CSASWGVGQPQHF. The CDR3 coding sequence is TGCAGTGCTAGTTGGGGGGTAGGTCAGCCCCAGCATTTT. The V gene is TRBV20-1, the J gene TRBJ1-5; D possibly corresponds to TRBD1 (5 bases). Trimming removed 3 bases at V and 6 bases at J, with 12 bases between. There are 13 residues in the CDR3. From germline, CDR1 is DFQATT and CDR2 SNEGSKA (reference sequence).

The chain has TRBV18 and TRBJ2-1; D gene unclear. Trimming stripped 3 bases from V and 2 bases from J, with 14 bases between. CDR1 and CDR2 (germline): KGHSH, LQKENI. The CDR3 contains 16 residues. Here the CDR3 DNA reads TGTGCCAGCTCACCCTCGGGCGGCGGCCCCTACAATGAGCAGTTCTTC. This codes for CASSPSGGGPYNEQFF.

This clone was seen only once. The chain is built from TRBV5-4 and TRBJ1-2; 7 bases are a match to TRBD1. The germline CDR1 and CDR2 sequences are SGHNT and YYREEE (reference sequence). Trimming removed 1 base from V and 6 bases from J; junction bases left unmatched: 9. The length of the CDR3 is 15 residues. This CDR3 is CASSLRQGTSNGYTF. CDR3 DNA sequence: TGTGCCAGCAGCTTGAGACAGGGTACAAGTAATGGCTACACCTTC.

V is TRBV9 and J is TRBJ2-2; D unclear. Germline V gives CDR1 SGDLS, CDR2 YYNGEE. Between the trimmed V and J ends, which lost 0 bases and 5 bases, there was a span of 8 bases. The CDR3 runs 14 residues. The CDR3: CASSVVGSTGELFF. The CDR3 coding sequence is TGTGCCAGCAGCGTAGTCGGCTCTACCGGGGAGCTGTTTTTT.

This clone showed up just a few times. The chain employs TRBV5-1 and TRBJ2-3, with 9 bases that match TRBD2. The junction had 3 bases not matched to a gene; V was cut back by 4 bases and J by 0 bases. The CDR3 length is 15 residues. Germline V gives CDR1 SGHRS, CDR2 YFSETQ. CDR3 bases: TGCGCCAGCAGCGCTCTAGCGGGAAGCACAGATACGCAGTATTTT. This sequence encodes CASSALAGSTDTQYF.

The chain links TRBV6-2 or TRBV6-3 to TRBJ1-2, with TRBD1 matching over 7 bases. The CDR3 totals 15 residues. J lost 2 bases, V lost 0 bases, and 3 bases had no gene match. Germline V gene data show CDR1 as MNHEY and CDR2 as SVGEGT. The CDR3 protein is CASSYSGQANYGYTF. The CDR3 nucleotides are TGTGCCAGCAGTTACTCCGGACAGGCGAACTATGGCTACACCTTC.

The gene calls are TRBV7-9 and TRBJ1-3; D might be TRBD1 (5 bases). The V gene lost 6 bases and the J gene lost 4 bases, with 19 bases spanning the gap. This CDR3 has 16 amino acids. Per germline, CDR1 SEHNR and CDR2 FQNEAQ (reference sequence). The CDR3 DNA follows: TGTGCCAGCAGGACGGGGGGACTCAAACTAGGAAACACCATATATTTT. It codes for CASRTGGLKLGNTIYF.

The chain is built from TRBV14 and TRBJ2-7; tentatively, D is TRBD1 (7 bases). The germline gives CDR1 SGHDN, CDR2 FVKESK. V lost 3 bases and J 3 bases, leaving 21 bases between the germline ends. The CDR3 is 17 amino acids. The CDR3 loop reads CASSHQEMTQGGYEQYF. DNA for the CDR3: TGTGCCAGCAGCCACCAGGAGATGACCCAGGGGGGCTACGAGCAGTACTTC.

The gene calls are TRBV3-1 (or the pseudogene TRBV3-2) and TRBJ1-2; D remains unclear. The germline V gene has CDR1 LGHDT and CDR2 YNNKEL (reference sequence). CDR3 size: 14 residues. Trimming left V 1 base short and J 2 bases short, with 8 bases between. The CDR3 nucleotides read TGTGCCAGCAGCCAAGGGATGGGGAACTATGGCTACACCTTC. As protein: CASSQGMGNYGYTF.

This chain links TRBV6-4 with TRBJ1-2; 10 bases map to TRBD1. This CDR3 has 13 residues. Germline V lookup: CDR1 MRHNA, CDR2 SNTAGT. Trimming cost V 4 bases and J 4 bases; bases outside gene matches: 0. CDR3 loop: CASSGTGGYGYTF. The DNA for the CDR3 is TGTGCCAGCAGTGGGACAGGGGGCTATGGCTACACCTTC.